Included here is one T cell receptor (beta chain) sequence, with context. The data were taken from a study of cytomegalovirus exposure and HLA in healthy donors. Overall study: The early release's HLA-typed donors yielded approximately 81 million unique TCRs.

The CDR3 extends over 15 amino acids. Germline V gene sequence: CDR1 MNHEY, CDR2 SMNVEV (reference sequence). V shed 4 bases, J shed 6 bases, and the junction held 9 bases outside the gene matches. In the PCR, 60 Vbeta and 13 Jbeta primers were used. Clones were sequenced by immunoSEQ multiplex PCR, and TCRdb holds only the in-frame ones, with some missing. The sample carries 150,000 to 200,000 clones, roughly 78% recorded once. All donors participated as healthy donors of bone marrow. The rearrangement joins TRBV27 to TRBJ1-1; 9 positions agree with TRBD1. Material: PBMCs. The clonotype comes from a woman in her fifties or sixties in good health and CMV-seropositive. CDR3 sequence: CASSSAGQGLSEAFF. DNA for the CDR3: TGTGCCAGCAGTTCAGCGGGACAGGGTCTATCTGAAGCTTTCTTT.